This TCR beta chain derives from a study of neurological immune-mediated disorders. Stored at -80 C, 2 million PBMCs were the source of the unsorted libraries. This clonotype came up many times. By 5'RACE with 10-nucleotide random UMIs, the cDNA was made. TCRdb redid the calling of the 5' RACE reads with MiXCR, one entry per CDR3 protein. The data hold 31,000 or so distinct CDR3 sequences, with about 1.6% observed a single time. V gave up 5 bases and J gave up 5 bases; unmatched junction bases: 7. The CDR3 has 15 residues. Germline V lookup: CDR1 SGHTA, CDR2 FQGNSA. V gene TRBV7-2 combines with J gene TRBJ1-5; 9 bases map to TRBD1. The source material was PBMCs. This TCR derives from a woman aged 25 to 39 with multiple sclerosis. In DNA, the CDR3 is TGTGCCAGCAGCCGACGGACAGGGGATTATCAGCCCCAGCATTTT. It encodes CASSRRTGDYQPQHF.